This T cell receptor (beta chain) was retrieved from a study of blood T cells in healthy people across ages. Germline values: CDR1 SQVTM, CDR2 ANQGSEA. CDR3 length: 16 residues. The trim removed 4 bases at V and 2 bases at J, leaving 12 bases unmatched. Per sample, extraction of total RNA gave at least 6 micrograms in every case. Using a J-beta primer mix together with a sample-barcoded 5' primer, a second PCR was run for roughly 6 to 11 cycles. TCRdb itself ran the 5' RACE reads through MiXCR, one entry per CDR3 protein. This table has 1.5 million to 2 million distinct CDR3 sequences, roughly 50% appearing once. This clonotype was found a few times. The antigen is unknown. Overall study results and limits: Comparison with aged donors showed that long-lived donors had more naive CD4+ cells and higher diversity. Correlation between TCR beta diversity and naive T cell percentage was strong.

The J gene is TRBJ2-3, the V gene TRBV29-1, with 7 bases aligning to TRBD1. The TCR comes from a middle-aged woman in good health. The sequenced material came from blood. The DNA of the CDR3 is TGCAGCGTTGGGGGTCGGAAGGGGGCCTCCACAGATACGCAGTATTTT. It translates to CSVGGRKGASTDTQYF.